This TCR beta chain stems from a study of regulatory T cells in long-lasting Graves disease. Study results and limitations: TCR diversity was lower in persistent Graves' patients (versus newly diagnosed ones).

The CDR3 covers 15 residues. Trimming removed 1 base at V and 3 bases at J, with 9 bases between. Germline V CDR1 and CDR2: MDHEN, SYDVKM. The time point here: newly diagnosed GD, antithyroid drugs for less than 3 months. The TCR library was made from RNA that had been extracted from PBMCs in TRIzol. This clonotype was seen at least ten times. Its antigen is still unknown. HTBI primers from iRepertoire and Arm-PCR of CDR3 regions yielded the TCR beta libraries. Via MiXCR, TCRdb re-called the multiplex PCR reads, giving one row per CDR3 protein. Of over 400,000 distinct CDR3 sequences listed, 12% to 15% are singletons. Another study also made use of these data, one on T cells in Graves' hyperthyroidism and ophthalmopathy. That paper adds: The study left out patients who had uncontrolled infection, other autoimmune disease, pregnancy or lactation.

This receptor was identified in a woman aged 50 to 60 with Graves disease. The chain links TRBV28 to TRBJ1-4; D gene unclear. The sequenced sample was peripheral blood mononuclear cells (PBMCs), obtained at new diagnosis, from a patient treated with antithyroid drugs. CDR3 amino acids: CASSLFLLSNEKLFF. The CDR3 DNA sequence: TGTGCCAGCAGTTTATTTTTGCTATCTAATGAAAAACTGTTTTTT.